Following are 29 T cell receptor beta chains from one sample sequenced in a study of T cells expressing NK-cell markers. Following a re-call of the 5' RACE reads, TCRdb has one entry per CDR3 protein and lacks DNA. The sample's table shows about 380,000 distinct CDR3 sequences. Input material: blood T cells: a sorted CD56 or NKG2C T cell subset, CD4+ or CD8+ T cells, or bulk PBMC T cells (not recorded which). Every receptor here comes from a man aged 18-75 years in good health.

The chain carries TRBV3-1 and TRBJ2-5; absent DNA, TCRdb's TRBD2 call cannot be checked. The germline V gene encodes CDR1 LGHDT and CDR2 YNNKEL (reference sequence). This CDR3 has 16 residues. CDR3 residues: CASSQALGLAQETQYF.

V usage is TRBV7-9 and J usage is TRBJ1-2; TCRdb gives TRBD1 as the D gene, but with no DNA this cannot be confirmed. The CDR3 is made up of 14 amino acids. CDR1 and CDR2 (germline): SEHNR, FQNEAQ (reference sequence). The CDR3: CASSRGQFEGGYTF.

The CDR3 sequence: CASSWSRTGDYEQYF. V usage is TRBV5-1 and J usage is TRBJ2-7; with no DNA, the TCRdb D assignment of TRBD1 cannot be verified. In germline, CDR1 is SGHRS, CDR2 YFSETQ. The CDR3 runs 15 residues.

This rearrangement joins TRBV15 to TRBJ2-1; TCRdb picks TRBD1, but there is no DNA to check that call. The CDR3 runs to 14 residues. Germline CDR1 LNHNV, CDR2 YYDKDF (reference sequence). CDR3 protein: CATNTGRGDNEQFF.

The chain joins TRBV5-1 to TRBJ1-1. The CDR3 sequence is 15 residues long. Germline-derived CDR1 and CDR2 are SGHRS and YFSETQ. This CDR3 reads CASSLVSGSHTEAFF.

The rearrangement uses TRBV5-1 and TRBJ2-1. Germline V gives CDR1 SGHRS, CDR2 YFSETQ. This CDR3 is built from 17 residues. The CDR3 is CASSLVRYRGSYNEQFF. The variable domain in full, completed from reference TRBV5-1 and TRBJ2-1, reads KAGVTQTPRYLIKTRGQQVTLSCSPISGHRSVSWYQQTPGQGLQFLFEYFSETQRNKGNFPGRFSGRQFSNSRSEMNVSTLELGDSALYLCASSLVRYRGSYNEQFFGPGTRLTVL.

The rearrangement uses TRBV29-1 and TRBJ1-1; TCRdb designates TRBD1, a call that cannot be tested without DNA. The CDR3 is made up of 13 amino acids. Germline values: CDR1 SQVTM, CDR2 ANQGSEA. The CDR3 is CSAYPASDTEAFF.

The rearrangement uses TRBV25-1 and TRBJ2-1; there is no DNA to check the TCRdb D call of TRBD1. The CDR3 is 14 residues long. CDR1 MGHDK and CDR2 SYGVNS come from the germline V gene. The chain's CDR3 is CASSEGGAGDEQFF.

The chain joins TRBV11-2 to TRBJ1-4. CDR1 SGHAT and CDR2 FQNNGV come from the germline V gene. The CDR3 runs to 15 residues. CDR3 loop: CASSPAWQSGKKLFF.

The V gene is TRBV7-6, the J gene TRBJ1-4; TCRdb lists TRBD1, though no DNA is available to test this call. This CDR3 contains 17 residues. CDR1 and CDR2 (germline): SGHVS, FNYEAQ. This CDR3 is CASSLVPPTGKREKLFF.

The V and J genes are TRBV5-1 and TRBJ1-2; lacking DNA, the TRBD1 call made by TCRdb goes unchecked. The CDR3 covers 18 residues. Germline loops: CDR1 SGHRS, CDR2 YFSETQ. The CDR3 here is CASSLGWTGRTPNYGYTF.

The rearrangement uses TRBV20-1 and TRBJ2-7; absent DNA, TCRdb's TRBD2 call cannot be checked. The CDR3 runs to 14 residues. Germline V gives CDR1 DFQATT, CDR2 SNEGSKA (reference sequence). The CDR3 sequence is CSARRASRRYEQYF.

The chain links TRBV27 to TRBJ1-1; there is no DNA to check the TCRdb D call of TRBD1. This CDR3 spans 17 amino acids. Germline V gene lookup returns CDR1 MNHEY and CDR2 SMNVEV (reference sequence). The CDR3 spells CASSLRAPGQSYTEAFF.

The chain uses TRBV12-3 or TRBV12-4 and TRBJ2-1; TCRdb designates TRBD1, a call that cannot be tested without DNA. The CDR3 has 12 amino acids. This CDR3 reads CASNKGRGEQFF.

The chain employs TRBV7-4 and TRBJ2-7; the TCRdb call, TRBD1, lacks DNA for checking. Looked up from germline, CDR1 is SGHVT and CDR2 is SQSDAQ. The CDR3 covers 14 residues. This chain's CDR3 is CASSPPGLCTEQYF.

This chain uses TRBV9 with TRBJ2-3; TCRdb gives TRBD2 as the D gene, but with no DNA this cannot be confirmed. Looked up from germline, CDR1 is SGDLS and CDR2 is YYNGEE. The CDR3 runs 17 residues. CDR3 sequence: CASSPHLGLAATDTQYF.

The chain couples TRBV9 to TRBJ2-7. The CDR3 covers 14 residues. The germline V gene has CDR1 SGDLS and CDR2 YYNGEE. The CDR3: CASSVDGRIYEQYF.

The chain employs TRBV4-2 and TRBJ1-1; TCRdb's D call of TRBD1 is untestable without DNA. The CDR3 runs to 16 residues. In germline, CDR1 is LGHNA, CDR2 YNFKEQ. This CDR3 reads CASSQDLTGAYTEAFF.

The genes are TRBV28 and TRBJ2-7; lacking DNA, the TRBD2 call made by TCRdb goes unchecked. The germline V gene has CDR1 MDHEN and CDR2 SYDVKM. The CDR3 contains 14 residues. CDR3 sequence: CASSAQDEGSEQYF.

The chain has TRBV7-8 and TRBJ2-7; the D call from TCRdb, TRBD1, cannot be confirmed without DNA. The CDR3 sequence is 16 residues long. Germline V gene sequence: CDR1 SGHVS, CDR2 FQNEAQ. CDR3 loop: CASSPRTGASTYEQYF.

The CDR3 region is CASSPQGGRGTSKNIQYF. The V call is TRBV11-2, the J call TRBJ2-4; there is no DNA to check the TCRdb D call of TRBD1. The CDR3 has 18 residues. Germline lookup yields CDR1 SGHAT and CDR2 FQNNGV.

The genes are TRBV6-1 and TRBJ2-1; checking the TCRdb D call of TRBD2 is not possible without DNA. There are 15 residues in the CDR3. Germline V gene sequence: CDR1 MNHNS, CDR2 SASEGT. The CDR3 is CASQTGPKGYNEQFF.

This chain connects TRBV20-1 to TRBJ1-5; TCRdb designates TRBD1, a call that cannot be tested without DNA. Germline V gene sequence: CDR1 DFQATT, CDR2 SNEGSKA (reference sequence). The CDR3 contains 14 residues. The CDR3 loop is CSARQGMGDQPQHF.

The CDR3 region is CASSTRQGRGYEQYF. The genes are TRBV19 and TRBJ2-7; TCRdb proposes TRBD1, but this gene call is untestable without DNA. Per germline, CDR1 LNHDA and CDR2 SQIVND (reference sequence). The CDR3 extends over 15 amino acids.

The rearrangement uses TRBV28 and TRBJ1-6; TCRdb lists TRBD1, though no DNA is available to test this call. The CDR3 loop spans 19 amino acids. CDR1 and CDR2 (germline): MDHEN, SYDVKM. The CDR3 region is CASSFTRQGSSSYNSPLHF.

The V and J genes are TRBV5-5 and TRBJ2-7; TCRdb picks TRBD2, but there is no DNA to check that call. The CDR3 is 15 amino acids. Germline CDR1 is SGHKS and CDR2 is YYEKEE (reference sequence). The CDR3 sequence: CASSSEWTSSLGGYF.

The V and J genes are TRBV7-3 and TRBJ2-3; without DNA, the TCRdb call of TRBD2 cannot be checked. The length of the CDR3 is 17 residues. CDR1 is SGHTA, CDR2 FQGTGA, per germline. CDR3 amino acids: CASSLAPLAGGNDTQYF.

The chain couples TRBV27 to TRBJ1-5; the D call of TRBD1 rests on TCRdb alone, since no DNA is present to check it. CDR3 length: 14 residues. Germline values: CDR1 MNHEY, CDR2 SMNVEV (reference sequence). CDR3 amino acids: CASRKQTENQPQHF.

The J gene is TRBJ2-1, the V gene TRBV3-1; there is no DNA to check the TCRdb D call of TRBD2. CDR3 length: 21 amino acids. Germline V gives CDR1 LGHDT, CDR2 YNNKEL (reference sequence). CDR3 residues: CASSTRMTSGGTYRIYNEQFF.